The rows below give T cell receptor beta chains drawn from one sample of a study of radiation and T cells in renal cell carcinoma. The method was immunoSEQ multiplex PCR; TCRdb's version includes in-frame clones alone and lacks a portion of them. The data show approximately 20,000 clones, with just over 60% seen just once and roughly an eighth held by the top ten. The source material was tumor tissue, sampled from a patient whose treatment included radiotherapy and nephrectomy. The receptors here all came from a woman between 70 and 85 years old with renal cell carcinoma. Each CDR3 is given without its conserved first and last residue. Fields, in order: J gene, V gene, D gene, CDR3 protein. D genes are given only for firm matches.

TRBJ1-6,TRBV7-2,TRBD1,ASSFRDRGKGSPLH
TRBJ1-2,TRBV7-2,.,ASSARTTGYT
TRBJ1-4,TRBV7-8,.,ASSLDDGKSYEKLF
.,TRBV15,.,ATSRDRAGSYEQY
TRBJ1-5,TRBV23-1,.,ASSPGNQPQH
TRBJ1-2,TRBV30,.,AWSSTFAGYT
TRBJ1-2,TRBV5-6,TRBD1,ASTSRDRAYGYT
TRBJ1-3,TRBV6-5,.,ASGQGTGNTIY
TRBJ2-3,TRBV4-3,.,ASSHDSGPSTDTQY
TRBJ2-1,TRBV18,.,ASSPREANYNEQF
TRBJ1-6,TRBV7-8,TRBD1,ASSSHDQGGSSSPLH
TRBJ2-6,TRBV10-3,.,AIMRAGANVLT
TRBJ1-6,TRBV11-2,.,ASSLSWGANSPLH
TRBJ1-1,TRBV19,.,ASRYTGLEEAF
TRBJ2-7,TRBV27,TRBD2,ASSPTSGAYEQY
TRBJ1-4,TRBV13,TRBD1,ASSSQGAREKLF
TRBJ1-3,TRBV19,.,ASRPGRNTIY
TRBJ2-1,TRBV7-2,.,ASSWGPYNEQF
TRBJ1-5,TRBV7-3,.,ASSPTGMNNQPQH
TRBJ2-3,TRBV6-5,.,ASSYSSVQDTQY
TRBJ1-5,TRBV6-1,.,ASSEGAGGRQPQH
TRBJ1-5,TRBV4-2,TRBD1,ASSGTGGNQPQH
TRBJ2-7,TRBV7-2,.,ASSRTLDKTYEQY
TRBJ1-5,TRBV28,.,ASSPISNQPQH
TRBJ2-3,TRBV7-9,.,ASSGTLFSTDTQY
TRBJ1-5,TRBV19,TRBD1,ASSNAGTGAGQPQH
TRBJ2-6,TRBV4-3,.,ASSQDPRGTGANVLT
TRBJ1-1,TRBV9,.,ASSVGFSEAF
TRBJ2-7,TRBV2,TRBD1,ASSEEAPGTGSEQY
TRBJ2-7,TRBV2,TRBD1,ASSEDRGLSSYEQY
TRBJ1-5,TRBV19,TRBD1,ASTVTGVIGQPQH
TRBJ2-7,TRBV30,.,AWWGQTGEQY
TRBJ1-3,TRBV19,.,ASTRSSGNTIY
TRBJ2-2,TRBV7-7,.,ASSPRVANTGELF
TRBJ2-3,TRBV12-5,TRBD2,ASGLGQGSGLTDTQY
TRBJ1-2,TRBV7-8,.,ASSLARVGYT
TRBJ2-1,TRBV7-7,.,ASSLLSGYSNEQF
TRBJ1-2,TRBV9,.,ASSVDGQRNYGYT
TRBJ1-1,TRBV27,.,ASSLGQDRNTEAF
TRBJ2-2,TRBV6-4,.,ASSGDPDTGELF
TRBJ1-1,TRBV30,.,AWSFQQGRVPDTEAF
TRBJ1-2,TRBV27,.,ASSTLGDNYGYT
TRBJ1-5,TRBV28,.,AAGFGSSNQPQH
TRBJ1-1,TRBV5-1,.,ASSLQGFNTEAF
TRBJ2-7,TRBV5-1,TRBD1,ASSGQGAYEQY